The 28 T cell receptor beta chains reported below all come from one sample, sequenced in a study of blood T cell repertoires in COVID-19. The data were produced by immunoSEQ multiplex PCR, yet TCRdb's version contains in-frame clones alone and is incomplete. Of more than 95,000 clones listed, 86% are singletons. The sample consisted of peripheral blood. The receptors originated from a woman aged 55-75 years in a cohort sampled during active or convalescent COVID-19.

V and J are TRBV6-1 and TRBJ2-1; TRBD1 agrees at 7 bases. The CDR3 runs 12 residues. CDR1 is MNHNS, CDR2 SASEGT, per germline. Trimming removed 3 bases from V and 16 bases from J; junction bases left unmatched: 9. Here the CDR3 reads CASSDYGQEGFF. The CDR3 DNA reads as TGTGCCAGCAGTGATTACGGACAGGAAGGATTCTTC.

A few counts support this clone. The chain employs TRBV2 and TRBJ1-1; no clear D. V was shortened by 2 bases and J by 5 bases, with 12 bases between the two germline ends. This CDR3 comprises 14 residues. Germline CDR1 SNHLY, CDR2 FYNNEI. In DNA, the CDR3 is TGTGCCAGCAGTGAATACGGTGCGGGGACTGAAGCTTTCTTT. Its protein is CASSEYGAGTEAFF.

The CDR3 here is CASSGRDRGAETQYF. CDR3 nucleotide sequence: TGCGCCAGCAGCGGCCGGGACAGGGGTGCAGAGACCCAGTACTTC. The rearrangement joins TRBV5-1 to TRBJ2-5; TRBD1 matches 10 bases. The CDR3 has 15 amino acids. Losses at the gene ends were 4 bases for V and 4 bases for J; bases not matched to a gene: 7. Germline V gene sequence: CDR1 SGHRS, CDR2 YFSETQ.

The V gene is TRBV2, the J gene TRBJ1-2; D ambiguous. Trimming took off 4 bases at V and 2 bases at J, with 8 bases between the two ends. CDR3 size: 13 residues. The germline V gene has CDR1 SNHLY and CDR2 FYNNEI. The CDR3 nucleotides are TGTGCCAGCAGTGTGAGGCAGAACTATGGCTACACCTTC. This sequence encodes CASSVRQNYGYTF. Drawing the rest from reference TRBV2 and TRBJ1-2, the complete variable domain is EPEVTQTPSHQVTQMGQEVILRCVPISNHLYFYWYRQILGQKVEFLVSFYNNEISEKSEIFDDQFSVERPDGSNFTLKIRSTKLEDSAMYFCASSVRQNYGYTFGSGTRLTVV.

This clone was seen only a few times. V and J are TRBV5-1 and TRBJ1-2; TRBD1 is a possible D gene (6 bases). This CDR3 has 13 residues. Germline CDR1 SGHRS, CDR2 YFSETQ. Trimming pared 0 bases from V and 8 bases from J, leaving 11 bases between. The CDR3 DNA reads TGCGCCAGCAGCTTGGCCACGGGGGGCGGCTACACCTTC. This gives the protein CASSLATGGGYTF.

V and J are TRBV7-9 and TRBJ1-1; 7 bases are a match to TRBD1. Trimming at V came to 2 bases and at J to 4 bases, leaving 7 bases not matched to a gene. The CDR3 spans 15 residues. Germline lookup yields CDR1 SEHNR and CDR2 FQNEAQ (reference sequence). The CDR3 sequence: CASSLMDRRGTEAFF. CDR3 sequence (DNA): TGTGCCAGCAGCTTAATGGACAGGCGGGGCACTGAAGCTTTCTTT.

This sequence joins TRBV7-6 and TRBJ2-5, with D perhaps matching TRBD2 (5 bases). V dropped 4 bases and J dropped 5 bases, with 14 bases sitting between them. This CDR3 comprises 14 residues. The germline V gene encodes CDR1 SGHVS and CDR2 FNYEAQ. The CDR3: CASSSLGPGETQYF. The CDR3 nucleotides read TGTGCCAGCAGCTCACTAGGGCCCGGGGAGACCCAGTACTTC.

The genes are TRBV19 and TRBJ1-1, with TRBD1 matching over 7 bases. V lost 3 bases to trimming and J lost 0 bases; unmatched junction nucleotides: 10. The CDR3 length is 17 residues. Germline values: CDR1 LNHDA, CDR2 SQIVND (reference sequence). For the CDR3, the DNA is TGTGCCAGTAGTATGATGGGACAGCAGCTCATGAACACTGAAGCTTTCTTT. Protein sequence: CASSMMGQQLMNTEAFF.

This clone was picked up one time. Different DNA sequences within this sample yield the same CDR3. The V gene is TRBV11-2, the J gene TRBJ2-5, with D perhaps matching TRBD2 (6 bases). The CDR3 consists of 15 residues. Germline-derived CDR1 and CDR2 are SGHAT and FQNNGV. With 3 bases removed from V and 5 bases from J, the gap between germline ends came to 16 bases. The CDR3 here is CASSLGRAGRETQYF. DNA of the CDR3: TGTGCCAGCAGCTTGGGTCGGGCAGGGAGGGAGACCCAGTACTTC.

This clone was counted once. The chain recombines TRBV15 with TRBJ1-5; the match to TRBD1 covers 7 bases. Germline V gene data show CDR1 as LNHNV and CDR2 as YYDKDF (reference sequence). With V trimmed by 1 base and J by 9 bases, 12 bases remained unmatched. The CDR3 length is 16 residues. Here the CDR3 DNA reads TGTGCCACCAGCAGAGCAAGGGGGCCTGGGGAATCGCCCCAGCATTTT. It translates to CATSRARGPGESPQHF.

The J gene is TRBJ1-4, the V gene TRBV5-6, with 9 nucleotides matching TRBD1. V gave up 6 bases and J gave up 1 base; unmatched junction bases: 4. The CDR3 contains 15 residues. CDR1 and CDR2 (germline): SGHDT, YYEEEE. The CDR3 DNA is TGTGCCAGCACCCAGGGACAGGGAACTAATGAAAAACTGTTTTTT. Translation: CASTQGQGTNEKLFF.

The V gene is TRBV7-8, the J gene TRBJ2-1; 10 nucleotides line up with TRBD2. Germline values: CDR1 SGHVS, CDR2 FQNEAQ. Germline trimming cut 1 base from V and 7 bases from J; bases unmatched to any gene: 10. This CDR3 is built from 17 residues. CDR3 DNA sequence: TGTGCCAGCAGCTTAGGTTGGCTAGCGGGAGCCAGGAATGAGCAGTTCTTC. It translates to CASSLGWLAGARNEQFF.

V is TRBV19 and J is TRBJ2-5; TRBD1 is a possible D gene (6 bases). Germline-derived CDR1 and CDR2 are LNHDA and SQIVND (reference sequence). This CDR3 region has 12 residues. V was shortened by 11 bases and J by 9 bases, with 19 bases between the two germline ends. CDR3 in DNA: TGTGCCTGCGGCCTAGGGGGTACGGCCCAGTACTTC. It translates to CACGLGGTAQYF.

This chain uses TRBV9 with TRBJ2-6, with 8 bases aligning to TRBD1. CDR3 length equals 19 residues. Germline V CDR1 and CDR2: SGDLS, YYNGEE. V was clipped by 3 bases and J by 0 bases; unmatched bases: 11. CDR3 sequence reads: CASSGLLGQGRSGANVLTF. CDR3 nucleotides: TGTGCCAGCAGCGGCCTTTTAGGACAGGGTCGCTCTGGGGCCAACGTCCTGACTTTC. The full variable domain, completed using reference TRBV9 and TRBJ2-6, is DSGVTQTPKHLITATGQRVTLRCSPRSGDLSVYWYQQSLDQGLQFLIQYYNGEERAKGNILERFSAQQFPDLHSELNLSSLELGDSALYFCASSGLLGQGRSGANVLTFGAGSRLTVL.

This chain connects TRBV6-6 to TRBJ1-2; D call uncertain. The CDR3 covers 14 residues. Trimming removed 5 bases at V and 1 base at J, with 11 bases between. From germline, CDR1 is MNHNY and CDR2 SVGAGI (reference sequence). The DNA for the CDR3 is TGTGCCAGCAGTACATCGGCGGATAACTATGGCTACACCTTC. Protein: CASSTSADNYGYTF.

V and J are TRBV7-9 and TRBJ2-5; 11 nucleotides match TRBD1. Germline CDR1 reads SEHNR; CDR2 reads FQNEAQ (reference sequence). Losses at the gene ends were 5 bases for V and 5 bases for J; bases not matched to a gene: 7. The CDR3 runs to 15 residues. CDR3 in amino acids: CASSPGTGGVETQYF. The CDR3 region has the DNA TGTGCCAGCAGCCCCGGGACAGGGGGGGTGGAGACCCAGTACTTC.

V usage is TRBV7-3 and J usage is TRBJ1-1, with D unresolved. V was cut by 5 bases and J by 0 bases, with 7 bases left in between. Germline values: CDR1 SGHTA, CDR2 FQGTGA. The CDR3 contains 13 residues. The chain's CDR3 is CASSPRLNTEAFF. The DNA for the CDR3 is TGTGCCAGCAGCCCTCGTTTGAACACTGAAGCTTTCTTT.

The CDR3 sequence: CATSDLGQGSDEQFF. In DNA, the CDR3 is TGTGCCACCAGTGACCTGGGACAGGGTTCCGATGAGCAGTTCTTC. This chain links TRBV24-1 with TRBJ2-1; 9 bases line up with TRBD1. In germline, CDR1 is KGHDR, CDR2 SFDVKD. This CDR3 has 15 amino acids. Trimming took 4 bases from V and 8 from J; bases not matched to a gene: 8.

The rearrangement uses TRBV7-9 and TRBJ1-2, with D possibly TRBD1 on 5 matching bases. The CDR3 length is 15 residues. CDR1 SEHNR and CDR2 FQNEAQ come from the germline V gene (reference sequence). V lost 0 bases and J lost 5, with 13 bases in between. CDR3: CASSLAPPGLYGYTF. CDR3 nucleotide sequence: TGTGCCAGCAGCTTAGCGCCCCCAGGGCTATATGGCTACACCTTC.

Concerning this clone: The junction and the germline gene differ at one end; a read error may be behind it. The chain has TRBV5-8 and TRBJ1-5, with a possible D match to TRBD1 (5 bases). Germline V gives CDR1 SGHTS, CDR2 YDEGEE. The CDR3 has 12 residues. The CDR3 nucleotides are TGTGCCAGCAGCTTGACAGGTCAGGCCCAGCATTTT. Translated, it gives CASSLTGQAQHF.

This clone showed up just once. The rearrangement uses TRBV9 and TRBJ2-4, with 8 nucleotides matching TRBD2. The trim removed 4 bases at V and 0 bases at J, leaving 15 bases unmatched. CDR1 SGDLS and CDR2 YYNGEE come from the germline V gene. The CDR3 has 19 residues. CDR3 residues: CASSLPGGDTATAKNIQYF. CDR3 DNA: TGTGCCAGCAGCCTCCCCGGGGGGGACACAGCTACAGCCAAAAACATTCAGTACTTC.

The CDR3 region is CASSRNRGQLNTGELFF. The DNA for the CDR3 is TGTGCCAGCTCCCGGAACCGGGGACAGCTCAACACCGGGGAGCTGTTTTTT. The chain uses TRBV18 and TRBJ2-2, with 7 bases lining up with TRBD1. Germline V lookup: CDR1 KGHSH, CDR2 LQKENI. Trimming removed 6 bases from V and 2 bases from J; junction bases left unmatched: 12. The CDR3 runs 17 residues.

The J gene is TRBJ2-7, the V gene TRBV10-3, with a weak D call TRBD1 (6 bases). Germline lookup yields CDR1 ENHRY and CDR2 SYGVKD. Trimming pared 7 bases from V and 2 bases from J, leaving 21 bases between. The CDR3 extends over 16 amino acids. The CDR3 sequence: CAITPGQGLGTYEQYF. The CDR3 coding sequence is TGTGCCATCACCCCAGGGCAGGGGCTGGGGACCTACGAGCAGTACTTC.

This clone has a single count. The chain recombines TRBV5-5 with TRBJ2-7, with D perhaps matching TRBD1 (6 bases). Per germline, CDR1 SGHKS and CDR2 YYEKEE (reference sequence). This CDR3 region has 14 residues. Trimming took off 1 base at V and 0 bases at J, with 8 bases between the two ends. CDR3 residues: CASSLRDTSYEQYF. The CDR3, as DNA: TGTGCCAGCAGCTTGAGGGACACCTCCTACGAGCAGTACTTC. Supplemented by reference TRBV5-5 and TRBJ2-7, the full variable domain reads DAGVTQSPTHLIKTRGQQVTLRCSPISGHKSVSWYQQVLGQGPQFIFQYYEKEERGRGNFPDRFSARQFPNYSSELNVNALLLGDSALYLCASSLRDTSYEQYFGPGTRLTVT.

The chain couples TRBV14 to TRBJ1-1; D not resolved. This CDR3 is 12 amino acids long. Between the trimmed V and J ends, which lost 4 bases and 6 bases, there was a span of 9 bases. Germline V gene sequence: CDR1 SGHDN, CDR2 FVKESK. The DNA for the CDR3 is TGTGCCAGCAGCCTCAGTGGCCCTGAAGCTTTCTTT. It specifies CASSLSGPEAFF. Supplemented by reference TRBV14 and TRBJ1-1, the full variable domain reads EAGVTQFPSHSVIEKGQTVTLRCDPISGHDNLYWYRRVMGKEIKFLLHFVKESKQDESGMPNNRFLAERTGGTYSTLKVQPAELEDSGVYFCASSLSGPEAFFGQGTRLTVV.

The chain is built from TRBV5-1 and TRBJ2-7; TRBD1 agrees at 8 bases. The V and J ends lost 4 bases and 5 bases, in that order; junction bases with no gene match: 8. The CDR3 runs 14 residues. Germline-derived CDR1 and CDR2 are SGHRS and YFSETQ. CDR3 sequence reads: CASSGGQGQNEQYF. The DNA for the CDR3 is TGCGCCAGCAGCGGAGGACAGGGACAAAACGAGCAGTACTTC. The whole variable domain, remainder taken from reference TRBV5-1 and TRBJ2-7, is KAGVTQTPRYLIKTRGQQVTLSCSPISGHRSVSWYQQTPGQGLQFLFEYFSETQRNKGNFPGRFSGRQFSNSRSEMNVSTLELGDSALYLCASSGGQGQNEQYFGPGTRLTVT.

The rearrangement uses TRBV24-1 and TRBJ2-3; the match to TRBD1 covers 7 bases. Germline CDR1 reads KGHDR; CDR2 reads SFDVKD. Trimming cost V 4 bases and J 4 bases; bases outside gene matches: 10. This CDR3 has 16 residues. Here the CDR3 reads CATSDRQGIGADTQYF. The CDR3 coding sequence is TGTGCCACCAGTGACCGACAGGGCATAGGCGCAGATACGCAGTATTTT.

The chain is built from TRBV11-2 and TRBJ2-7; 8 nucleotides match TRBD2. V lost 7 bases and J lost 3; bases outside the gene matches: 14. CDR1 and CDR2 (germline): SGHAT, FQNNGV. This CDR3 is built from 16 residues. CDR3 in amino acids: CASTKGGGTSNYEQYF. In DNA, the CDR3 is TGTGCCAGCACCAAGGGGGGCGGGACTAGTAACTACGAGCAGTACTTC. The full variable domain, rest sourced from reference TRBV11-2 and TRBJ2-7, is EAGVAQSPRYKIIEKRQSVAFWCNPISGHATLYWYQQILGQGPKLLIQFQNNGVVDDSQLPKDRFSAERLKGVDSTLKIQPAKLEDSAVYLCASTKGGGTSNYEQYFGPGTRLTVT.